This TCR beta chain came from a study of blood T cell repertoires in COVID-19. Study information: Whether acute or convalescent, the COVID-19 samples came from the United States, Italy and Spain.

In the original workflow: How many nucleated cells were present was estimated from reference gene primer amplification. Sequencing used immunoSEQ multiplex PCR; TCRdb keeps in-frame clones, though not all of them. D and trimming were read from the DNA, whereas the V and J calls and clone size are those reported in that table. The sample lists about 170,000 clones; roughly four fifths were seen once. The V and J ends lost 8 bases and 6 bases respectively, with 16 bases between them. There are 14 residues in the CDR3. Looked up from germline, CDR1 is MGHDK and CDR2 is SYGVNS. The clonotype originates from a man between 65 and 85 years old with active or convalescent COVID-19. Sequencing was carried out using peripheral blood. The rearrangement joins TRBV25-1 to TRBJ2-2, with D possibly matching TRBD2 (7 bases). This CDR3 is CASRQAGAAGELFF. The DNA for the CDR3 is TGTGCCAGCCGGCAGGCGGGGGCTGCCGGGGAGCTGTTTTTT.